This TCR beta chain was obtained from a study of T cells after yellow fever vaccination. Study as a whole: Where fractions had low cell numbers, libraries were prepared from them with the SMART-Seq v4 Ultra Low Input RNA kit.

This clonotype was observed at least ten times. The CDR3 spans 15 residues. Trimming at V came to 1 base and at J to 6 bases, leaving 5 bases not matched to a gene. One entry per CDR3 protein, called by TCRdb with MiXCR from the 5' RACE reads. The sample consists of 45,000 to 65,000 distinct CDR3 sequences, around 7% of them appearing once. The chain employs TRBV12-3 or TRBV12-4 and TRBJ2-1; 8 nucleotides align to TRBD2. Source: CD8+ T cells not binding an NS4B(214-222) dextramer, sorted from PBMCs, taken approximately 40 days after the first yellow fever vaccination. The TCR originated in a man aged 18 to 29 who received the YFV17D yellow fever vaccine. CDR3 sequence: CASSLGGGSGNEQFF. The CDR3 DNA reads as TGTGCCAGCAGTTTAGGCGGGGGGTCTGGCAATGAGCAGTTCTTC.